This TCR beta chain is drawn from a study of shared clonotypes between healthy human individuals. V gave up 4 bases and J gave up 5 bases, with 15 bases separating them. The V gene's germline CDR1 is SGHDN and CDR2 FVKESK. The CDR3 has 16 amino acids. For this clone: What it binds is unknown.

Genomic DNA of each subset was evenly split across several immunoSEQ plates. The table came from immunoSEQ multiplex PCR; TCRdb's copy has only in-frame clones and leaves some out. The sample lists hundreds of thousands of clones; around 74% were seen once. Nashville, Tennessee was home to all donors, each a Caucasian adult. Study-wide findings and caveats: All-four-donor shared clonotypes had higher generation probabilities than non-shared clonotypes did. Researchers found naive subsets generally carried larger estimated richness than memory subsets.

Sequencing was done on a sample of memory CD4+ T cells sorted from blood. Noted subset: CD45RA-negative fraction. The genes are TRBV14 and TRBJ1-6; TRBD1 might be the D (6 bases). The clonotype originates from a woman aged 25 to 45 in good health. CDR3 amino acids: CASSRGGGRDNSPLHF. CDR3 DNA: TGTGCCAGCAGCCGAGGGGGAGGGCGCGATAATTCACCCCTCCACTTT.